These 4 T cell receptor beta chains were all obtained from the same sample, sequenced in a study of identical twins. In TCRdb, the 5' RACE reads were re-called with MiXCR into one record per CDR3 protein. The data hold 350,000 to 600,000 distinct CDR3 sequences, with 14% observed a single time. These same records also appear under a second study, on yellow fever vaccine responses in identical twins.

Sequencing used CD4+ T cells sorted from blood. The receptors were sampled from a young woman in good health.

The table lists this clonotype with a few counts. CDR3 DNA sequence: TGTGCCTGGAGTGCCCCCCTATACGAGCAGTACTTC. Amino acid sequence: CAWSAPLYEQYF. This rearrangement joins TRBV30 to TRBJ2-7; D call uncertain. Trimming left V 1 base short and J 4 bases short, with 8 bases between. Germline CDR1 GTSNPN, CDR2 SVGIG (reference sequence). CDR3 length: 12 amino acids.

The chain is built from TRBV28 and TRBJ1-1, with D possibly matching TRBD1 (6 bases). With 1 base removed from V and 1 base from J, the gap between germline ends came to 10 bases. Germline CDR1 MDHEN, CDR2 SYDVKM. CDR3 length: 15 amino acids. CDR3 amino acids: CASSLLNRENTEAFF. The CDR3 bases are TGTGCCAGCAGTTTATTGAACAGGGAGAACACTGAAGCTTTCTTT.

The V gene is TRBV28, the J gene TRBJ2-7, with 8 bases lining up with TRBD1. The CDR3 totals 14 residues. Trimming removed 6 bases from V and 6 bases from J; junction bases left unmatched: 10. Germline CDR1 reads MDHEN; CDR2 reads SYDVKM. CDR3 protein: CASSLDRAAAEQYF. The CDR3 coding sequence is TGTGCCAGCAGCCTGGACAGGGCCGCCGCCGAGCAGTACTTC.

There are a few counts of this clonotype. The chain carries TRBV6-1 and TRBJ1-1; perhaps TRBD1 as D (6 bases). Trimming took off 7 bases at V and 4 bases at J, with 28 bases between the two ends. The CDR3 spans 18 residues. Germline lookup yields CDR1 MNHNS and CDR2 SASEGT. The CDR3 reads CASTRGSVAGAYGTEAFF. CDR3 bases: TGTGCCAGCACTCGAGGGTCAGTGGCGGGGGCATATGGCACTGAAGCTTTCTTT.